These T cell receptor beta chains were read from a single sample in a study of shared clonotypes between healthy human individuals. Here immunoSEQ multiplex PCR was the method, and the copy in TCRdb shows in-frame clones only, minus some. Among nearly 1,000,000 clones listed, about three quarters were seen once. The sequencing input was memory CD4+ T cells sorted from blood. The receptors derive from a man aged 18 to 29 in good health. The CDR3 runs from the conserved cysteine through the conserved F or W. The D gene is left open where the match is weak. Clone size is stated in some rows and not others, as once, few, many or a class when expanded.

TRBV7-2	TRBD2	TRBJ2-5	.	TGTGCCAGCAGCTTAGGGGATCTAGCGGGGGCCCAAGAGACCCAGTACTTC	CASSLGDLAGAQETQYF
TRBV5-1	.	TRBJ2-1	.	TGCGCCAGCAGCTTAGGCGGGGGACAGTACAATGAGCAGTTCTTC	CASSLGGGQYNEQFF
TRBV11-2	.	TRBJ2-5	few	TGTGCCAGCAGCTTAGGGGGGGCGCAGGAGACCCAGTACTTC	CASSLGGAQETQYF
TRBV10-2	.	TRBJ1-4	.	TGCGCCAGCAGGTCGGGCGAAGTTGGGGAAAAACTGTTTTTT	CASRSGEVGEKLFF
TRBV21-1	.	TRBJ2-3	once	TGTGCCAGCAGCAAAATCCCGGGAGAGGCAGATACGCAGTATTTT	CASSKIPGEADTQYF
TRBV5-1	.	TRBJ1-1	.	TGCGCCAGCAGCTTAGTGAACACTGAAGCTTTCTTT	CASSLVNTEAFF
TRBV20-1	.	TRBJ2-3	.	TGCAGTGCTCTACAGCCAGATACGCAGTATTTT	CSALQPDTQYF
TRBV4-1	.	TRBJ2-3	.	TGCGCCAGCAGCCAAGGAATTAGCGGACGCACAGATACGCAGTATTTT	CASSQGISGRTDTQYF
TRBV4-1	.	TRBJ2-1	.	TGCGCCAGCAGCCAAGATTGGGTCGTGCGGTATGAGCAGTTCTTC	CASSQDWVVRYEQFF
TRBV30	.	TRBJ2-7	once	TGTGCCTGGAGTGTTCACCGACAGAACGAGCAGTACTTC	CAWSVHRQNEQYF
TRBV5-8	.	TRBJ2-5	.	TGTGCCAGCAGCCCAGGGGGAGGATCCCGGGAGACCCAGTACTTC	CASSPGGGSRETQYF
TRBV2	.	TRBJ2-2	.	TGTGCCAGCAGTGGGTTTTTGACCGGGGAGCTGTTTTTT	CASSGFLTGELFF
TRBV29-1	TRBD1	TRBJ2-3	.	TGCAGCGTGGGGACAGGGGCAGATACGCAGTATTTT	CSVGTGADTQYF
TRBV7-8	.	TRBJ1-5	.	TGTGCCAGCAGCTTAGCCAACAGCCTCTATAGCAATCAGCCCCAGCATTTT	CASSLANSLYSNQPQHF
TRBV18	.	TRBJ2-7	.	TGTGCCAGCTCGGAGGTCAGTGCCTACGAGCAGTACTTC	CASSEVSAYEQYF
TRBV10-2	.	TRBJ1-3	.	TGCGCCAGCAGAGAAACAGGGTCTGATTTGCCTGGAAACACCATATATTTT	CASRETGSDLPGNTIYF
TRBV5-8	.	TRBJ2-7	.	TGTGCCAGCAGCTTCAGGGGCGAGCAGTACTTC	CASSFRGEQYF
TRBV7-9	.	TRBJ2-5	few	TGTGCCAGCAGCTTATTTGGCTCACAAGAGACCCAGTACTTC	CASSLFGSQETQYF
TRBV5-1	TRBD2	TRBJ2-1	.	TGCGCCAGCAGCTTCCTAGCGGGGGACCACAATGAGCAGTTCTTC	CASSFLAGDHNEQFF
TRBV19	.	TRBJ2-7	.	TGTGCCAGTAGCTCTAAGAGTCAACACGAGCAGTACTTC	CASSSKSQHEQYF
TRBV6-6	.	TRBJ2-5	.	TGTGCCAGCAGTTACTCGAGCGGGCTAGGTCAGGGGACCCAGTACTTC	CASSYSSGLGQGTQYF
TRBV14	.	TRBJ2-5	.	TGTGCCAGCAGCCGTTGGGGGGGGCCCCAAGAGACCCAGTACTTC	CASSRWGGPQETQYF
TRBV5-4	TRBD1	TRBJ2-7	.	TGTGCCAGCAGCTCCGGGACAGGGCGGGACGAGCAGTACTTC	CASSSGTGRDEQYF
TRBV6-1	.	TRBJ1-2	.	TGTGCCAGCAGTGAAGGCACATCTAACTATGGCTACACCTTC	CASSEGTSNYGYTF